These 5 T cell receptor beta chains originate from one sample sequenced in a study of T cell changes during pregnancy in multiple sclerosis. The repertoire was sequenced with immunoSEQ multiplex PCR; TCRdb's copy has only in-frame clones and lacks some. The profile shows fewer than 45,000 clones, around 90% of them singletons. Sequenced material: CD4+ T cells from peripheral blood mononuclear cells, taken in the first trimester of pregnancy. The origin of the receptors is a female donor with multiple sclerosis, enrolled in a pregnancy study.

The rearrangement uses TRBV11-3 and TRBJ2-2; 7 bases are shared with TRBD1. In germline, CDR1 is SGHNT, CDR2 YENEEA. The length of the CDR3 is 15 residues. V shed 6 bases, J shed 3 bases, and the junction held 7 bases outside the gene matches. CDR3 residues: CASSPSTGYTGELFF. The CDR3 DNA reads TGTGCCAGCAGTCCATCGACAGGGTACACCGGGGAGCTGTTTTTT.

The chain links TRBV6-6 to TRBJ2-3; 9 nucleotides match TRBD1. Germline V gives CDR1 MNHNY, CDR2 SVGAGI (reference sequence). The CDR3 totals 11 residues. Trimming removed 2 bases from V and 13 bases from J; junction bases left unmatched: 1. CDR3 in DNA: TGTGCCAGCAGTTACCGGGACAGGGAGTATTTT. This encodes CASSYRDREYF.

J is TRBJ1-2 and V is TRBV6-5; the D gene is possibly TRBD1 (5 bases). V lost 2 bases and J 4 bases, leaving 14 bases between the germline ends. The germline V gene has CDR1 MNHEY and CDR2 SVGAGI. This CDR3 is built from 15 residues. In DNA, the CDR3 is TGTGCCAGCAGTTACGCCCCTATCGACAGCTATGGCTACACCTTC. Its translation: CASSYAPIDSYGYTF.

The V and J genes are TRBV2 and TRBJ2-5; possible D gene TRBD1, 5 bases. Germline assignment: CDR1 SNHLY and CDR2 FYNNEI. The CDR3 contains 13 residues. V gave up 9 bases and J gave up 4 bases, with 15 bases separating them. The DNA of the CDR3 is TGTGCCAGTCTTGGTAGGGGCCGAGAGACCCAGTACTTC. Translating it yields CASLGRGRETQYF.

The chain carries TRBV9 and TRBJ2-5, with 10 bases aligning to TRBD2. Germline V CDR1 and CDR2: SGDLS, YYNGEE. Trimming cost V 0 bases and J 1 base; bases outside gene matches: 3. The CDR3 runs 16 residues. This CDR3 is CASSVGLAGSQETQYF. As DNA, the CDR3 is TGTGCCAGCAGCGTAGGACTAGCGGGTTCCCAAGAGACCCAGTACTTC.